This TCR beta chain was recorded in a study of identifying expanded T cells in peripheral blood. CDR3 length: 15 residues. Between the trimmed V and J ends, which lost 1 base and 0 bases, there was a span of 7 bases. The germline CDR1 and CDR2 sequences are MGHRA and YSYEKL. TCRdb's table, derived via immunoSEQ multiplex PCR, lists solely in-frame clones and lacks some. The table has under 150,000 clones, 80% to 90% seen once. This receptor was taken from a person aged 18 to 69 in good health. The rearrangement joins TRBV4-1 to TRBJ2-1; D is uncertain. What was sequenced was blood. This CDR3 is CASSQGVSSYNEQFF. CDR3 nucleotides: TGCGCCAGCAGCCAAGGAGTGAGCTCCTACAATGAGCAGTTCTTC.